This is a list of T cell receptor beta chains from one sample in a study of blood T cell repertoires in COVID-19. Sequencing used immunoSEQ multiplex PCR; TCRdb keeps in-frame clones, though not all of them. The top ten hold 8% to 9.5% of the sample, which has over 250,000 clones, 83% seen once. The sample taken for sequencing was peripheral blood. These receptors came from a woman aged 45 to 65 who had recovered from COVID-19. Each CDR3 is given with its conserved first and last residue. Each record gives: CDR3 protein, CDR3 DNA, V gene, clone size, J gene, D gene. The D gene is left open where the match is weak. Clone size is given for some rows only: seen once, a few or many times, or a class if the clone is expanded.

CARTRLAGEYYEQYF | TGTGCCCGAACAAGACTAGCGGGAGAATACTACGAGCAGTACTTC | TRBV10-3 | . | TRBJ2-7 | TRBD2
CASSPPGTLSYEQYF | TGTGCCAGCAGCCCCCCAGGTACCCTCTCCTACGAGCAGTACTTC | TRBV2 | . | TRBJ2-7 | .
CASSRRSGELFF | TGTGCCAGCAGCAGGAGGTCCGGGGAGCTGTTTTTT | TRBV27 | few | TRBJ2-2 | .
CASSLGQSTEAFF | TGTGCCAGCAGTTTAGGACAAAGCACTGAAGCTTTCTTT | TRBV28 | . | TRBJ1-1 | .
CASSLVAGGNNEQFF | TGTGCCAGCAGTTTGGTAGCGGGAGGGAACAATGAGCAGTTCTTC | TRBV27 | . | TRBJ2-1 | TRBD2
CASSRGTSGEGEQFF | TGTGCCAGCAGCAGAGGGACTAGCGGGGAGGGTGAGCAGTTCTTC | TRBV7-8 | . | TRBJ2-1 | TRBD2
CASSLTREETQYF | TGTGCCAGCAGCTTAACCCGGGAAGAGACCCAGTACTTC | TRBV7-3 | . | TRBJ2-5 | .
CASSYWGGWGSQPQHF | TGTGCCAGCAGTTATTGGGGAGGGTGGGGGAGTCAGCCCCAGCATTTT | TRBV6-2/TRBV6-3 | . | TRBJ1-5 | .
CASSVPSESHNEQFF | TGTGCCAGCAGTGTTCCTAGCGAAAGCCACAATGAGCAGTTCTTC | TRBV28 | . | TRBJ2-1 | .
CASSDNVGHLNTEAFF | TGTGCCAGCAGCGACAACGTGGGACACCTGAACACTGAAGCTTTCTTT | TRBV27 | . | TRBJ1-1 | .
CASSRDRGNEKLFF | TGTGCCAGCAGCCGGGACAGGGGGAATGAAAAACTGTTTTTT | TRBV7-2 | . | TRBJ1-4 | TRBD1
CASSEWTSGQETQYF | TGTGCCAGCAGTGAATGGACTAGCGGCCAAGAGACCCAGTACTTC | TRBV2 | . | TRBJ2-5 | TRBD2
CASSLTETGVEQYF | TGTGCCAGCAGCTTGACCGAAACAGGGGTTGAGCAGTACTTC | TRBV5-5 | few | TRBJ2-7 | TRBD1
CASSFTGNTEAFF | TGTGCCAGCAGCTTCACAGGTAACACTGAAGCTTTCTTT | TRBV5-6 | . | TRBJ1-1 | .
CSVEDPLASGSSADEQFF | TGCAGCGTTGAAGACCCCTTGGCTAGCGGGAGCTCGGCGGATGAGCAGTTCTTC | TRBV29-1 | . | TRBJ2-1 | TRBD2
CASSITLMPNQPQHF | TGTGCCAGTAGTATAACACTAATGCCTAATCAGCCCCAGCATTTT | TRBV19 | few | TRBJ1-5 | .
CASMRLDLRAESDGGVNTGELFF | TGTGCCAGCATGCGTTTGGACCTTAGGGCCGAAAGCGACGGCGGGGTGAACACCGGGGAGCTGTTTTTT | TRBV2 | . | TRBJ2-2 | .
CASSDIGRETQYF | TGTGCCAGCAGCGACATTGGGCGAGAGACCCAGTACTTC | TRBV9 | . | TRBJ2-5 | .
CASSQDRGPNYGYTF | TGTGCCAGCAGCCAGGACAGGGGGCCTAACTATGGCTACACCTTC | TRBV5-6 | . | TRBJ1-2 | TRBD1
CASSGQGLGTGELFF | TGTGCCAGCAGTGGGCAGGGTTTGGGCACCGGGGAGCTGTTTTTT | TRBV2 | . | TRBJ2-2 | .
CASSHRGAGELFF | TGCGCCAGCAGCCACAGGGGCGCCGGGGAGCTGTTTTTT | TRBV4-3 | . | TRBJ2-2 | .
CASSSQGLNTEAFF | TGTGCCAGCAGCTCCCAGGGTCTGAACACTGAAGCTTTCTTT | TRBV7-3 | . | TRBJ1-1 | .